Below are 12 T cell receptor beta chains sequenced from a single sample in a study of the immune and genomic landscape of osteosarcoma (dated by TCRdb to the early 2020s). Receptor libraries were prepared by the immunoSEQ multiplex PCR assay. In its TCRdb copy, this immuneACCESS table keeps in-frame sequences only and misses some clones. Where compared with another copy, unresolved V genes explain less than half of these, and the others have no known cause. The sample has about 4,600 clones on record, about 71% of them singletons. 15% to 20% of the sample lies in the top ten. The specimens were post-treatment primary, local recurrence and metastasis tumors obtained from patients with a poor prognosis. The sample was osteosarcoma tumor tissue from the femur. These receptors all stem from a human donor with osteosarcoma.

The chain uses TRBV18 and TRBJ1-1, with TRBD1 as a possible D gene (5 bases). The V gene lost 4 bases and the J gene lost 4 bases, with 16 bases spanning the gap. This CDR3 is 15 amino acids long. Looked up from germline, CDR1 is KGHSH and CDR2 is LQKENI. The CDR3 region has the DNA TGTGCCAGCTCACGAGCAAGGGAGGGGCCCACTGAAGCTTTCTTT. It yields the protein CASSRAREGPTEAFF. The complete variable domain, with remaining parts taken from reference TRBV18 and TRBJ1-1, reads NAGVMQNPRHLVRRRGQEARLRCSPMKGHSHVYWYRQLPEEGLKFMVYLQKENIIDESGMPKERFSAEFPKEGPSILRIQQVVRGDSAAYFCASSRAREGPTEAFFGQGTRLTVV.

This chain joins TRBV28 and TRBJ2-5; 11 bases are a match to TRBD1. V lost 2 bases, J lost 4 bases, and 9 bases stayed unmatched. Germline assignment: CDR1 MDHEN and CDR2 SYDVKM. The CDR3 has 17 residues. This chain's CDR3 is CASSLGTGTGGAETQYF. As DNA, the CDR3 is TGTGCCAGCAGTTTAGGGACCGGGACAGGGGGAGCAGAGACCCAGTACTTC.

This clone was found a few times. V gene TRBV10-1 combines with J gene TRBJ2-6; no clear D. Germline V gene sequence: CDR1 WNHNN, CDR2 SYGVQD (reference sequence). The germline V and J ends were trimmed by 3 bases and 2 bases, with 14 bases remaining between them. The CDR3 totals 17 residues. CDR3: CASSDSSRSAGANVLTF. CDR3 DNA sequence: TGCGCCAGCAGTGATTCCTCTCGATCCGCTGGGGCCAACGTCCTGACTTTC.

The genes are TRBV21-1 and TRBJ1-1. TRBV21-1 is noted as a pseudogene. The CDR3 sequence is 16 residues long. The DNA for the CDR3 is TGTGCCAGCAGAACATATCTAGCTACAATTCGCACTGAAGCTTTCTTT. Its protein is CASRTYLATIRTEAFF.

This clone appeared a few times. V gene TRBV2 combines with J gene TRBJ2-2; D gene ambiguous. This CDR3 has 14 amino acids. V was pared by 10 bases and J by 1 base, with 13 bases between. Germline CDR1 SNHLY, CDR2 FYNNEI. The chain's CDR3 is CATLPHENTGELFF. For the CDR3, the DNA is TGTGCCACCCTGCCGCATGAGAACACCGGGGAGCTGTTTTTT.

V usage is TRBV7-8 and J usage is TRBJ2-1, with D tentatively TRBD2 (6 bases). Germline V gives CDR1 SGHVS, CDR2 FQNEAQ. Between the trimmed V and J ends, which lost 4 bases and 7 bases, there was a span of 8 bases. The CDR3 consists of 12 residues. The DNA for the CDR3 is TGTGCCAGCAGCTCACTAGCTAATGAGCAGTTCTTC. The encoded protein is CASSSLANEQFF.

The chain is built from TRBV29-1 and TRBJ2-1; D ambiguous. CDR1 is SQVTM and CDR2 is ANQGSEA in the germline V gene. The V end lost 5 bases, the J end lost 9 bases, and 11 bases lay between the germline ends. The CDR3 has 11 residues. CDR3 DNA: TGCAGCGTTAAGTCCCACCGTGAGCAGTTCTTC. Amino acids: CSVKSHREQFF.

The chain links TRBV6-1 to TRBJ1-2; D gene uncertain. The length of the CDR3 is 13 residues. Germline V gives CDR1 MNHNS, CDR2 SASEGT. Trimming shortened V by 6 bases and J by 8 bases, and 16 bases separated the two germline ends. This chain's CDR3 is CASRRTGKVGYTF. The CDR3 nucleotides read TGTGCCAGCAGACGGACCGGAAAAGTAGGCTACACCTTC.

The CDR3 sequence is CASSPPLRQKNTEAFF. The CDR3 region has the DNA TGTGCCAGTAGCCCCCCCCTCAGACAGAAGAACACTGAAGCTTTCTTT. This rearrangement joins TRBV19 to TRBJ1-1; a weak D match, TRBD1 (5 bases). The CDR3 covers 16 residues. With 6 bases removed from V and 1 base from J, the gap between germline ends came to 18 bases. Germline lookup yields CDR1 LNHDA and CDR2 SQIVND (reference sequence).

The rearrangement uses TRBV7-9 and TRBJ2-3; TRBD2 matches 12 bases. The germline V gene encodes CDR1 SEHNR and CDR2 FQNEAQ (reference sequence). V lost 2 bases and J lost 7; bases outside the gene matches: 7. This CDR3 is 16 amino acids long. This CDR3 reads CASSLSSSGRANTQYF. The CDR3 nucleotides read TGTGCCAGCAGCTTATCTTCTAGCGGGAGGGCAAATACGCAGTATTTT. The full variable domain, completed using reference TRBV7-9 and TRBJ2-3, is DTGVSQNPRHKITKRGQNVTFRCDPISEHNRLYWYRQTLGQGPEFLTYFQNEAQLEKSRLLSDRFSAERPKGSFSTLEIQRTEQGDSAMYLCASSLSSSGRANTQYFGPGTRLTVL.

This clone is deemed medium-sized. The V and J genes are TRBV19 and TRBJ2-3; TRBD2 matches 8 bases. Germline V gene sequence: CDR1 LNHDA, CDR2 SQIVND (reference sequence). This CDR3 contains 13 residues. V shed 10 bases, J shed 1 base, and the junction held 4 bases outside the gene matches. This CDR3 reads CATAGGRTDTQYF. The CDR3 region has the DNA TGTGCCACCGCGGGAGGACGCACAGATACGCAGTATTTT.

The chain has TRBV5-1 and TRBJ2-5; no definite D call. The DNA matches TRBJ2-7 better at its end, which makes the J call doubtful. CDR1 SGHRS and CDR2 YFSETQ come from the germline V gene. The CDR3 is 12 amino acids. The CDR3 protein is CASRRDSYEQYF. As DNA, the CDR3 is TGCGCCAGCCGTAGGGATTCCTACGAGCAGTACTTC.